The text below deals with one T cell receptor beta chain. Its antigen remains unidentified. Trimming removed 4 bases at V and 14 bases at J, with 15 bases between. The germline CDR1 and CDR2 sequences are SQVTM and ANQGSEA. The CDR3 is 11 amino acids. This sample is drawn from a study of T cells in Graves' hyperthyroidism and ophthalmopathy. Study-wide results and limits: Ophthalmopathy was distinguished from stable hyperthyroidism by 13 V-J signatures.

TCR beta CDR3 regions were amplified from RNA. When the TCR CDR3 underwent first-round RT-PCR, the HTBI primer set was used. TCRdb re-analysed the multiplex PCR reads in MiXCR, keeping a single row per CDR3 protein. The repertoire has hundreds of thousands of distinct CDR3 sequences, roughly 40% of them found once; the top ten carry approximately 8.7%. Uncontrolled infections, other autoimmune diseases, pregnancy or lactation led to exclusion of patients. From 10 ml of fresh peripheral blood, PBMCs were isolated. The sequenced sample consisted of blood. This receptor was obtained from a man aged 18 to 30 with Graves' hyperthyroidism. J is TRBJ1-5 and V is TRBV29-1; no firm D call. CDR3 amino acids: CSVGRNEYEHF. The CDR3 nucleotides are TGCAGCGTTGGGCGCAATGAATACGAGCATTTT.